Listed below are T cell receptor beta chains from one sample, sequenced in a study of HIV-infected patients and healthy controls. MiXCR, run by TCRdb on the 5' RACE reads, gives a single entry per CDR3 protein. The profile shows several thousand distinct CDR3 sequences, 7% to 10% of them singletons. Sequenced here: blood, sampled during antiretroviral therapy. The receptors were gathered from an adult with HIV infection. CDR3s include the opening cysteine and the closing phenylalanine or tryptophan. A D gene is named only where the DNA matches it firmly. Clone size is stated in some rows and not others, as once, few, many or a class when expanded.

D	V	J	size	CDR3	DNA
-	TRBV9	TRBJ2-1	medium-sized	CASSADSLSYNEQFF	TGTGCCAGCAGCGCGGATTCCCTCTCCTACAATGAGCAGTTCTTC
-	TRBV6-2/TRBV6-3	TRBJ2-7	medium-sized	CASSYRGTYEQYF	TGTGCCAGCAGTTATCGGGGAACCTACGAGCAGTACTTC
-	TRBV29-1	TRBJ1-1	medium-sized	CSVGVVQDTEAFF	TGCAGCGTTGGTGTGGTTCAGGACACTGAAGCTTTCTTT
-	TRBV10-3	TRBJ2-7	many	CAISEPHQTYEQYF	TGTGCCATCAGTGAGCCTCACCAGACCTACGAGCAGTACTTC
-	TRBV20-1	TRBJ1-1	many	CSARSPRGTEAFF	TGCAGTGCTAGGTCCCCGAGGGGCACTGAAGCTTTCTTT
-	TRBV28	TRBJ1-2	many	CASSLGSLIGLKYGYTF	TGTGCCAGCAGTTTAGGATCCTTAATCGGGCTGAAGTATGGCTACACCTTC
-	TRBV7-6	TRBJ2-1	many	CASSPRDLNEQFF	TGTGCCAGCAGCCCGAGGGACCTCAATGAGCAGTTCTTC
-	TRBV7-9	TRBJ2-3	medium-sized	CASSLDGSDTDTQYF	TGTGCCAGCAGCTTGGATGGTAGCGACACAGATACGCAGTATTTT
TRBD1	TRBV28	TRBJ1-1	large	CESAKNRGRNTEAFF	TGTGAGAGCGCCAAAAACAGGGGGCGGAACACTGAAGCTTTCTTT
TRBD1	TRBV20-1	TRBJ1-5	many	CSAPRRDRTQSNQPQHF	TGCAGTGCGCCACGCCGGGACAGAACGCAAAGCAATCAGCCCCAGCATTTT
-	TRBV7-6	TRBJ1-1	-	CASSPGQGHTEAFF	TGTGCCAGCAGCCCCGGCCAAGGGCACACTGAAGCTTTCTTT
TRBD2	TRBV3-1	TRBJ2-5	few	CASSQLLAAAETQYF	TGTGCCAGCAGCCAACTGCTAGCGGCTGCAGAGACCCAGTACTTC
TRBD1	TRBV13	TRBJ2-1	many	CASSPRTGTNYNEQFF	TGTGCCAGCAGCCCGAGGACAGGGACGAACTACAATGAGCAGTTCTTC
-	TRBV12-3/TRBV12-4	TRBJ2-3	many	CASSGVRSTDTQYF	TGTGCCAGCAGTGGCGTCAGAAGCACAGATACGCAGTATTTT
-	TRBV4-2	TRBJ1-2	many	CASSQDSSRPNYGYTF	TGTGCCAGCAGCCAAGATTCCTCCAGACCGAACTATGGCTACACCTTC
-	TRBV19	TRBJ1-5	medium-sized	CASSTRQGNQPQHF	TGTGCCAGTAGTACTCGGCAGGGCAATCAGCCCCAGCATTTT
-	TRBV7-9	TRBJ1-5	many	CASSLMDSNQPQHF	TGTGCCAGCAGCTTAATGGATAGCAATCAGCCCCAGCATTTT
TRBD1	TRBV25-1	TRBJ1-1	-	CASKHSDRDTEAFF	TGTGCCAGCAAACACTCGGACAGGGACACTGAAGCTTTCTTT
-	TRBV7-2	TRBJ2-3	-	CASSFAWGSTDTQYF	TGTGCCAGCAGCTTCGCCTGGGGGAGCACAGATACGCAGTATTTT
TRBD2	TRBV18	TRBJ2-3	many	CASSPLQRGITDTQYF	TGTGCCAGCTCACCTCTACAGCGGGGGATCACAGATACGCAGTATTTT
TRBD1	TRBV6-6	TRBJ1-5	medium-sized	CASSYSTRQGFSNQPQHF	TGTGCCAGCAGTTACTCGACCCGACAGGGGTTTAGCAATCAGCCCCAGCATTTT
-	TRBV19	TRBJ2-1	medium-sized	CASSIREAGYNEQFF	TGTGCCAGTAGTATAAGGGAGGCGGGTTACAATGAGCAGTTCTTC
-	TRBV12-3/TRBV12-4	TRBJ1-5	many	CASSLAIPRQPQHF	TGTGCCAGCAGTTTAGCGATTCCTAGGCAGCCCCAGCATTTT
-	TRBV6-1	TRBJ1-3	many	CASSLLRAGNTIYF	TGTGCCAGCAGTCTCCTCAGAGCAGGAAACACCATATATTTT
-	TRBV7-3	TRBJ1-1	many	CASSLGYNTEAFF	TGTGCCAGCAGCTTGGGCTACAACACTGAAGCTTTCTTT
-	TRBV12-5	TRBJ2-3	-	CASAFRVDDLVRDWETDTQYF	TGTGCTAGTGCCTTTAGAGTCGATGATTTAGTCAGGGATTGGGAGACAGATACGCAGTATTTT
-	TRBV28	TRBJ2-7	medium-sized	CASSLGFIYEQYF	TGTGCCAGCAGTTTGGGCTTTATTTACGAGCAGTACTTC
-	TRBV6-2/TRBV6-3	TRBJ2-2	few	CASSYLAANTGELFF	TGTGCCAGCAGTTACTTAGCAGCGAACACCGGGGAGCTGTTTTTT
-	TRBV29-1	TRBJ2-3	medium-sized	CSVNEGEYTDTQYF	TGCAGCGTCAACGAGGGGGAGTACACAGATACGCAGTATTTT
TRBD2	TRBV18	TRBJ2-3	many	CASSRPGLGTDTQYF	TGTGCCAGCTCGCGACCGGGACTAGGCACAGATACGCAGTATTTT
-	TRBV4-1	TRBJ1-4	medium-sized	CASSQARGDEKLFF	TGCGCCAGCAGCCAAGCCAGGGGAGATGAAAAACTGTTTTTT
TRBD2	TRBV7-9	TRBJ2-1	many	CASSFWVAGNFVQFF	TGTGCCAGCAGCTTTTGGGTAGCGGGGAATTTCGTGCAGTTCTTC
-	TRBV27	TRBJ1-5	medium-sized	CASSLSQGSNQPQHF	TGTGCCAGCAGTTTATCACAGGGAAGCAATCAGCCCCAGCATTTT
-	TRBV28	TRBJ1-2	few	CASSLRGGYTF	TGTGCCAGCAGTCTCCGGGGGGGCTACACCTTC
-	TRBV12-3/TRBV12-4	TRBJ1-3	medium-sized	CASSPPRGAALSGNTIYF	TGTGCCAGCAGCCCACCAAGGGGGGCCGCTTTATCTGGAAACACCATATATTTT
-	TRBV4-3	TRBJ1-6	-	CASSQDRGLGGVSSLHF	TGCGCCAGCAGCCAAGATCGGGGGTTAGGCGGAGTCTCATCCCTCCACTTT
-	TRBV7-6	TRBJ2-1	many	CASSLGNHNEQFF	TGTGCCAGCAGCTTAGGCAATCATAATGAGCAGTTCTTC
TRBD1	TRBV4-1	TRBJ1-5	medium-sized	CASSQAGTDYQPQHF	TGCGCCAGCAGCCAAGCGGGGACAGATTATCAGCCCCAGCATTTT
TRBD1	TRBV4-2	TRBJ1-4	many	CASSQDEGQSNEKLFF	TGTGCCAGCAGCCAAGATGAGGGACAGTCTAATGAAAAACTGTTTTTT
-	TRBV6-5	TRBJ2-6	medium-sized	CASYRDSPNSGANVLTF	TGTGCCAGCTATCGGGACTCCCCGAACTCTGGGGCCAACGTCCTGACTTTC